The sequence of this TCR beta chain was determined in a study of blood T cell repertoires in COVID-19. The overall study: COVID-19 samples from acute and convalescent phases originated in the United States, Italy and Spain. T cells, B-cell-depleted T cells, or PBMCs provided the cDNA or gDNA that served as material.

Authors' methods: Amplified reference gene primers provided the basis for estimating nucleated cell counts. Using immunoSEQ multiplex PCR, the repertoire was profiled, and TCRdb retains in-frame clones only, with some absent. V, J and clone size are taken as reported in that table, and D and trimming were inferred from the DNA itself. This sample yields about 200,000 clones, of which roughly 80% are seen a single time; approximately 10% belongs to the top ten. Deletions cut 3 bases from V and 2 bases from J, with 13 bases between. This CDR3 comprises 16 residues. CDR1 and CDR2 from the germline V gene are MNHEY and SVGEGT. Two consecutive negative NP/OP PCR tests, clearance, or resolved symptoms defined Cohort 3 recovery.

Sequencing was performed on PBMCs or T cells enriched from blood (not recorded which). This sequence was found in a man in his forties or fifties who had recovered from COVID-19. The chain joins TRBV6-2 or TRBV6-3 to TRBJ2-2; D is ambiguous. CDR3 amino acids: CASSYLPVVNTGELFF. The CDR3 DNA reads TGTGCCAGCAGTTATTTACCGGTAGTAAACACCGGGGAGCTGTTTTTT.